The text below deals with one T cell receptor beta chain. The entry originates in a study of blood T cell repertoires in COVID-19. On the study more broadly: T cells, B-cell-depleted T cells, or PBMCs supplied cDNA or gDNA.

In the original workflow: Counts of nucleated cells, estimated from reference gene primer amplification, were obtained. Produced via immunoSEQ multiplex PCR; TCRdb's table is partial and in-frame only. That table furnishes V, J and clone size, whereas the DNA furnished D and trimming. The sample yields about 82,000 clones, roughly 80% seen once. Germline values: CDR1 SEHNR, CDR2 FQNEAQ (reference sequence). Trimming stripped 1 base from V and 2 bases from J, with 15 bases between. This CDR3 has 16 residues. V usage is TRBV7-9 and J usage is TRBJ2-7; maybe TRBD1 (6 bases). The TCR comes from a man aged 55-75 years with COVID-19, enrolled during active disease. Sequenced sample: peripheral blood. The CDR3 nucleotides are TGTGCCAGCAGCTTAGTGGGACAAATGCCGACCTACGAGCAGTACTTC. As protein: CASSLVGQMPTYEQYF.